Reported below is one TCR beta chain. This CDR3 has 15 residues. V dropped 2 bases and J dropped 3 bases, with 14 bases sitting between them. Germline values: CDR1 MDHEN, CDR2 SYDVKM. The sample belongs to a study of T cells in localized non-small cell lung cancer. Profiling relied on immunoSEQ multiplex PCR, and the TCRdb table lists in-frame clones only, not all of them. The table includes about 30,000 clones, more than 70% detected once. The V gene is TRBV28, the J gene TRBJ2-7; perhaps D is TRBD1 or TRBD2 (5 bases each). This receptor was identified in a female donor aged 60 or older with stage III squamous cell lung carcinoma. The material was peripheral blood, obtained before any cancer treatment. The CDR3 sequence is CASSLAGTRNYEQYF. CDR3 DNA: TGTGCCAGCAGTTTAGCCGGGACCCGGAACTACGAGCAGTACTTC.